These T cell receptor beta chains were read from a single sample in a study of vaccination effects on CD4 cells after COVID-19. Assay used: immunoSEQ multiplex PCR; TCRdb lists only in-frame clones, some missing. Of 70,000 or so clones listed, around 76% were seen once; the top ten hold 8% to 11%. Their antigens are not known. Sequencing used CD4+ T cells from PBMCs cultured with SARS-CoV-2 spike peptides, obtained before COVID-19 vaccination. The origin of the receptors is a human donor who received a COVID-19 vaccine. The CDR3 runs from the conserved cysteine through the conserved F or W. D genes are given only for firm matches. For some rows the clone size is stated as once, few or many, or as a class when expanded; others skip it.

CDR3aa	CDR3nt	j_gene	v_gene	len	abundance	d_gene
CASSFVGWRPQEENEKLFF	TGTGCCAGCAGCTTCGTAGGGTGGAGGCCGCAGGAAGAGAATGAAAAACTGTTTTTT	TRBJ1-4	TRBV7-9	19	.	.
CASSVPQGEAFF	TGCGCCAGCAGTGTCCCCCAGGGGGAAGCTTTCTTT	TRBJ1-1	TRBV10-1	12	.	.
CASSHKVGRTGGSTDTQYF	TGCGCCAGCAGCCACAAAGTTGGGCGGACAGGGGGTAGCACAGATACACAGTATTTT	TRBJ2-3	TRBV4-1	19	.	TRBD1
CASSPGSQGVTQYF	TGTGCCAGCTCTCCGGGTTCGCAGGGGGTGACCCAGTACTTC	TRBJ2-5	TRBV18	14	.	TRBD1
CASSLRVVTSNTGELFF	TGTGCCAGCAGCTTAAGGGTGGTAACTTCGAACACCGGGGAGCTGTTTTTT	TRBJ2-2	TRBV7-3	17	.	.
CASSLEPSGTGGRDYGYTF	TGCGCCAGCAGCTTGGAACCCTCCGGGACAGGGGGTCGGGACTATGGCTACACCTTC	TRBJ1-2	TRBV5-1	19	.	TRBD1
CASSYRPAGKYNEQFF	TGTGCCAGCAGTTACCGTCCAGCGGGGAAGTACAATGAGCAGTTCTTC	TRBJ2-1	TRBV6-5	16	.	TRBD2
CASSSRGGGADTQYF	TGTGCCAGCAGCTCCCGTGGAGGGGGGGCGGATACGCAGTATTTT	TRBJ2-3	TRBV7-2	15	.	.
CASSLGTGELFF	TGTGCCAGCAGCTTGGGCACCGGGGAGCTGTTTTTT	TRBJ2-2	TRBV11-3	12	.	.
CASSVDRDQPQHF	TGTGCCAGCAGCGTTGACAGGGATCAGCCCCAGCATTTT	TRBJ1-5	TRBV7-7	13	.	TRBD1
CASSLNAGSDETQYF	TGCGCCAGCAGCCTAAACGCAGGGTCAGACGAGACCCAGTACTTC	TRBJ2-5	TRBV5-1	15	.	.
CASSSDPRGAGNSPLHF	TGTGCCAGCAGCTCCGATCCCCGGGGGGCGGGTAATTCACCCCTCCACTTT	TRBJ1-6	TRBV5-6	17	.	.
CASSLAGGETQYF	TGTGCCAGCAGCTTGGCCGGTGGGGAGACCCAGTACTTC	TRBJ2-5	TRBV5-4	13	.	.
CATSDPGGAADTQYF	TGTGCCACCAGTGACCCGGGAGGGGCGGCAGATACGCAGTATTTT	TRBJ2-3	TRBV24-1	15	.	TRBD2
CAWSQTGGDYGYTF	TGTGCCTGGAGTCAGACAGGGGGCGACTATGGCTACACCTTC	TRBJ1-2	TRBV30	14	.	TRBD1
CASSPTELNSPLHF	TGTGCCAGCAGCCCGACTGAGCTAAATTCACCCCTCCACTTT	TRBJ1-6	TRBV5-6	14	.	.
CATLTGSGGGYGNEQFF	TGTGCCACCCTGACTGGGTCCGGAGGGGGTTACGGGAATGAGCAGTTCTTC	TRBJ2-1	TRBV28	17	.	.
CASSYQTGGNIQYF	TGTGCCAGCAGCTACCAAACAGGGGGAAACATTCAGTACTTC	TRBJ2-4	TRBV7-8	14	.	TRBD1
CATTGQGQPNEKLFF	TGTGCCACCACGGGACAGGGACAACCTAATGAAAAACTGTTTTTT	TRBJ1-4	TRBV2	15	.	TRBD1
CASSFENSPLHF	TGTGCCAGCAGTTTCGAAAATTCACCCCTCCACTTT	TRBJ1-6	TRBV28	12	once	.
CAIKRSGAMETQYF	TGTGCCATCAAAAGAAGTGGGGCCATGGAGACCCAGTACTTC	TRBJ2-5	TRBV6-5	14	.	.
CASSLQGRSGAEAFF	TGTGCCAGCAGTTTACAAGGGCGTAGTGGCGCTGAAGCTTTCTTT	TRBJ1-1	TRBV27	15	.	.
CASSQVLIGELFF	TGTGCCAGCAGCCAAGTGCTTATCGGGGAGCTGTTTTTT	TRBJ2-2	TRBV3-1/TRBV3-2	13	.	.
CASSLEADNYGYTF	TGCGCCAGCAGCTTGGAGGCCGATAACTATGGCTACACCTTC	TRBJ1-2	TRBV5-1	14	.	.
CASSQVGTTNEKLFF	TGTGCCAGCAGCCAAGTGGGAACAACTAATGAAAAACTGTTTTTT	TRBJ1-4	TRBV14	15	.	.
CASSELRVNEQFF	TGTGCCAGCAGTGAACTACGTGTCAATGAGCAGTTCTTC	TRBJ2-1	TRBV6-1	13	.	.
CASSLSGNTEAFF	TGTGCCAGCAGCTTATCAGGGAACACTGAAGCTTTCTTT	TRBJ1-1	TRBV11-3	13	.	.
CASTGYGTDTQYF	TGTGCCAGTACAGGCTACGGCACAGATACGCAGTATTTT	TRBJ2-3	TRBV19	13	.	.
CASSSRGTDTQYF	TGCGCCAGCTCTTCTAGAGGCACAGATACGCAGTATTTT	TRBJ2-3	TRBV5-1	13	.	.
CASNLTGVSNQPQHF	TGTGCCAGCAACTTGACAGGGGTTAGCAATCAGCCCCAGCATTTT	TRBJ1-5	TRBV14	15	.	TRBD1
CASSVESVWSEQFF	TGTGCCAGCAGCGTAGAAAGCGTCTGGAGTGAGCAGTTCTTC	TRBJ2-1	TRBV9	14	.	.
CASSLLRIGTGMNTEAFF	TGTGCCAGCAGCTTACTAAGAATCGGGACAGGGATGAACACTGAAGCTTTCTTT	TRBJ1-1	TRBV5-5	18	.	TRBD1
CASSPSSGGDEKLFF	TGTGCCAGCTCACCCTCATCCGGGGGGGATGAAAAACTGTTTTTT	TRBJ1-4	TRBV18	15	once	.
CASSYMGTGLNQPQHF	TGTGCCAGCAGTTACATGGGGACAGGCCTCAATCAGCCCCAGCATTTT	TRBJ1-5	TRBV6-5	16	.	TRBD1
CASSRNRVSNEKLFF	TGTGCCAGCAGTCGAAACAGGGTTTCTAATGAAAAACTGTTTTTT	TRBJ1-4	TRBV7-8	15	.	.
CASSESAYGELFF	TGCGCCAGCAGTGAGTCAGCGTACGGGGAGCTGTTTTTT	TRBJ2-2	TRBV10-1	13	.	.
CASSIDRGNEAFF	TGTGCCAGCTCCATCGACAGGGGAAATGAAGCTTTCTTT	TRBJ1-1	TRBV6-5	13	.	TRBD1
CASSWGGIGSYNEQFF	TGTGCCAGCAGCTGGGGCGGGATCGGATCCTACAATGAGCAGTTCTTC	TRBJ2-1	TRBV5-8	16	.	.
CASASAGTSGNNEQFF	TGCGCCAGCGCCTCTGCCGGGACTAGCGGAAACAATGAGCAGTTCTTC	TRBJ2-1	TRBV10-1	16	few	TRBD2
CASSSPRLAGQETQYF	TGTGCCAGCAGTTCCCCCCGTCTAGCGGGGCAAGAGACCCAGTACTTC	TRBJ2-5	TRBV6-5	16	.	TRBD2
CASSLGGSGNTIYF	TGTGCCAGCAGCTTAGGGGGATCTGGAAACACCATATATTTT	TRBJ1-3	TRBV5-8	14	.	.
CASSLGRVGDQPQHF	TGTGCCAGCAGTTTGGGTCGGGTGGGCGATCAGCCCCAGCATTTT	TRBJ1-5	TRBV27	15	few	.
CASSQADTQYF	TGTGCCAGCAGCCAAGCAGATACGCAGTATTTT	TRBJ2-3	TRBV4-2	11	.	.
CAIRPLAGLNTGELFF	TGTGCCATCCGCCCATTGGCGGGGCTGAACACCGGGGAGCTGTTTTTT	TRBJ2-2	TRBV7-8	16	.	.
CASSVQTGMGYGYTF	TGTGCCAGCAGCGTCCAGACCGGAATGGGCTATGGCTACACCTTC	TRBJ1-2	TRBV9	15	.	.
CASSLETLDTQYF	TGCGCCAGCAGCTTAGAGACCTTGGATACGCAGTATTTT	TRBJ2-3	TRBV5-1	13	.	.
CASSERTASGYTF	TGCGCCAGCAGTGAGAGGACAGCCAGTGGCTACACCTTC	TRBJ1-2	TRBV10-1	13	.	.